This entry describes one TCR beta chain. The data are from a study of blood T cell repertoires in COVID-19. Background on the study: Both acute and convalescent COVID-19 samples were obtained from the United States, Italy and Spain. PBMCs, B-cell-depleted T cells, or T cells provided the cDNA or gDNA that made up the material.

The CDR3 length is 14 residues. Per the original methods: The authors estimated nucleated cell counts from reference gene primer amplification. Sequencing used immunoSEQ multiplex PCR; TCRdb keeps in-frame clones, though not all of them. The V and J calls and clone size come from that table; D and trimming were worked out from the DNA. Here the sample spans 95,000 to 100,000 clones, less than 85% being singletons. What was sequenced was peripheral blood. The clonotype was recovered from a human donor in a cohort sampled during active COVID-19. V gene TRBV12-1 combines with J gene TRBJ2-1; TRBD2 is the table's D call and was not checked against the DNA. TRBV12-1 is a known pseudogene. CDR3 coding DNA: TGTGCCAGCAGCTTTATTGCTAGCGGGAATGAGCAGTTCTTC. Encoded protein: CASSFIASGNEQFF.